This T cell receptor beta chain comes out of a study of blood T cell repertoires in COVID-19. Between the trimmed V and J ends, which lost 1 base and 6 bases, there was a span of 12 bases. The CDR3 has 15 residues. Per the germline V gene, CDR1 is SEHNR and CDR2 is FQNEAQ (reference sequence). TCRdb's table, derived via immunoSEQ multiplex PCR, lists solely in-frame clones and lacks some. The sample shows approximately 350,000 clones, around 89% of them seen only once. This clone was recorded only once. Sample: peripheral blood. The rearrangement joins TRBV7-9 to TRBJ1-4; D might be TRBD1 (5 bases). The TCR originated in a woman aged 30 to 39 with COVID-19, enrolled during active disease. This chain's CDR3 is CASSLGQGNHEKLFF. CDR3 sequence (DNA): TGTGCCAGCAGCTTAGGGCAGGGCAATCATGAAAAACTGTTTTTT.